One and the same sample provided the 4 T cell receptor beta chains below, sequenced in a study of cytomegalovirus exposure and HLA in healthy donors. With 60 Vbeta and 13 Jbeta primers, the PCR was carried out. Measured with immunoSEQ multiplex PCR; TCRdb has only the in-frame clones, and not every one. The table lists 120,000 to 150,000 clones, less than 90% of them singletons. The specimen was PBMCs. Every receptor here comes from a boy aged 2 to 10 in good health and CMV-seronegative.

The chain employs TRBV6-1 and TRBJ2-7; 14 bases fit TRBD2. Losses at the gene ends were 3 bases for V and 2 bases for J; bases not matched to a gene: 6. CDR1 and CDR2 from the germline V gene are MNHNS and SASEGT. This CDR3 contains 17 residues. Here the CDR3 reads CASSDGLAGGLTYEQYF. The DNA for the CDR3 is TGTGCCAGCAGTGACGGACTAGCGGGGGGATTAACCTACGAGCAGTACTTC.

The chain carries TRBV30 and TRBJ2-5; perhaps TRBD1 as D (5 bases). TRBJ2-7 explains the end of the DNA better; the J call may be wrong. This CDR3 is built from 13 residues. Germline lookup yields CDR1 GTSNPN and CDR2 SVGIG (reference sequence). The CDR3 region has the DNA TGTGCCTGGAGTAAGAAAGCAGGGTCCGAGCAGTACTTC. Translated: CAWSKKAGSEQYF.

This chain joins TRBV10-3 and TRBJ1-1, with TRBD1 identical over 8 bases. The V segment lost 8 bases and the J segment 10 bases; nucleotides outside the gene matches: 9. This CDR3 has 12 residues. Germline V gives CDR1 ENHRY, CDR2 SYGVKD. CDR3 nucleotides: TGTGCCATCTGGGGACAGGACTCGGGAGCTTTCTTT. This encodes CAIWGQDSGAFF.

The CDR3 loop is CASSLEGIPSRGYTF. DNA of the CDR3: TGCGCCAGCAGCTTGGAGGGGATCCCCTCAAGGGGCTACACCTTC. V gene TRBV5-1 combines with J gene TRBJ1-2, with TRBD1 as a possible D gene (5 bases). This CDR3 contains 15 residues. Germline lookup yields CDR1 SGHRS and CDR2 YFSETQ. Between the trimmed V and J ends, which lost 0 bases and 8 bases, there was a span of 17 bases.